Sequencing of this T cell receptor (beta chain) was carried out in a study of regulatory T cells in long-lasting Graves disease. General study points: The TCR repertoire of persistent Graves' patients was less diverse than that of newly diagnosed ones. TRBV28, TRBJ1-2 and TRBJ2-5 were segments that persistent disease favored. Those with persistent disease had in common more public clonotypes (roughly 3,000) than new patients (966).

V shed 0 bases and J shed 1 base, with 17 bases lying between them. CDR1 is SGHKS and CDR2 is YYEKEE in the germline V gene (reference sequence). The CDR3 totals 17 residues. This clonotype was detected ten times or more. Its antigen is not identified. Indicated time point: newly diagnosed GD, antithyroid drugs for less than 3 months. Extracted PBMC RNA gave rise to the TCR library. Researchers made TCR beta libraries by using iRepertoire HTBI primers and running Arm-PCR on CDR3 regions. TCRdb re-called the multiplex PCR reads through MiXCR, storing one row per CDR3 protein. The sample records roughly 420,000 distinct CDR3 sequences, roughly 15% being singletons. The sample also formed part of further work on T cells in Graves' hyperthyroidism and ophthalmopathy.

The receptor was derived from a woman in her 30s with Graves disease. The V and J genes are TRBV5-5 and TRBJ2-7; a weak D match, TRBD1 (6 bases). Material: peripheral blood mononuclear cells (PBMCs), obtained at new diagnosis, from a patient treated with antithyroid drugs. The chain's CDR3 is CASSLVLQGRGSYEQYF. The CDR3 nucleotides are TGTGCCAGCAGCTTGGTCCTACAGGGTAGAGGATCCTACGAGCAGTACTTC.